The rows below give T cell receptor beta chains drawn from one sample of a study of shared clonotypes between healthy human individuals. Sequencing used immunoSEQ multiplex PCR; TCRdb keeps in-frame clones, though not all of them. Among about 690,000 clones listed, about 92% were seen once. Sequencing was performed on memory CD8+ T cells from PBMCs. The receptors stem from a man between 18 and 29 years old in good health. Some clones in this sample may be carry-over from other donors' samples. CDR3s include the opening cysteine and the closing phenylalanine or tryptophan.

>TRBJ1-2|TRBV7-8
CASSLDRTGTVGYTF
>TRBJ1-3|TRBV29-1
CSVRTSGNTIYF
>TRBJ2-7|TRBV10-1
CASSADSSYEQYF
>TRBJ1-1|TRBV4-3
CASSQKMNTEAFF
>TRBJ2-3|TRBV27
CASSPTLVSTDTQYF
>TRBJ2-1|TRBV28
CASSLQRSSYNEQFF
>TRBJ1-5|TRBV27
CASSSYLNQPQHF
>TRBJ2-3|TRBV4-2
CASSQKGWDTQYF
>TRBJ2-1|TRBV6-4
CASSRGERENDEQFF
>TRBJ2-7|TRBV7-8
CASSLAVRGVVYEQYF
>TRBJ2-7|TRBV15
CATSRSTLDEQYF
>TRBJ2-7|TRBV7-6
CASSKSSGTYEQYF
>TRBJ1-5|TRBV27
CASSPLADSNQPQHF
>TRBJ1-4|TRBV19
CASSIAGEKLFF
>TRBJ1-2|TRBV5-6
CASSGTVNYGYTF
>TRBJ1-4|TRBV28
CARSFILGSDLGGLFF
>TRBJ1-5|TRBV29-1
CSVVTGYNQPQHF
>TRBJ1-1|TRBV7-9
CASRLGNTEAFF
>TRBJ2-7|TRBV6-5
CASNRDSSYEQYF
>TRBJ2-5|TRBV9
CASSVVPDRGQETQYF
>TRBJ2-5|TRBV7-3
CASSQGEVPLETQYF
>TRBJ2-1|TRBV28
CASSFGTSGPESSYNEQFF
>TRBJ2-5|TRBV4-1
CASSPEAFGTQYF
>TRBJ2-7|TRBV19
CASSTKGARDEQYF
>TRBJ2-7|TRBV5-6
CASSVGGKIAEQYF
>TRBJ2-7|TRBV10-1
CASSDRVTARTYEQYF
>TRBJ2-2|TRBV19
CASSLQGLVGGELFF
>TRBJ1-6|TRBV7-8
CASSLKRDPTFRNSPLHF
>TRBJ2-1|TRBV29-1
CSVEGVGYNEQFF
>TRBJ2-3|TRBV28
CASSLEYGTDTQYF
>TRBJ2-1|TRBV5-1
CASSPLQRGPGNEQFF
>TRBJ2-7|TRBV4-2
CASSPGQGAAYEQYF
>TRBJ2-2|TRBV27
CASGEVTGELFF
>TRBJ2-1|TRBV7-3
CASSQHGRYSYNEQFF
>TRBJ2-5|TRBV7-8
CASSLPPRQGVLETQYF
>TRBJ2-7|TRBV28
CASSLPGRVTYEQYF
>TRBJ2-3|TRBV9
CASSVEASGASTDTQYF
>TRBJ2-7|TRBV7-9
CASSPRQGYDEQYF
>TRBJ1-2|TRBV27
CASSPDSDYGYTF
>TRBJ1-2|TRBV5-4
CASSLWAGLDSGYTF
>TRBJ2-6|TRBV9
CASDIGYKQSRANVLTF
>TRBJ2-7|TRBV6-5
CASGPTQGAAYEQYF
>TRBJ1-2|TRBV27
CASSDPGTGHYGYTF